The 26 T cell receptor beta chains in this list originate from one sample, sequenced in a study of T cells in Graves' hyperthyroidism and ophthalmopathy. Amplified regions were TCR beta CDR3 sequences from RNA transcripts. The TCR CDR3 was amplified in a first-round RT-PCR using the HTBI primer set. TCRdb itself ran the multiplex PCR reads through MiXCR, one entry per CDR3 protein. The sample contains some 250,000 distinct CDR3 sequences, 14% to 15% of which appear only once. Material: blood. These receptors originate from a woman between 35 and 50 years old with Graves' hyperthyroidism that later progressed to Graves' ophthalmopathy.

This clonotype occurred many times. This chain connects TRBV4-1 to TRBJ2-1; 7 bases are shared with TRBD2. This CDR3 contains 15 residues. Germline V gene data show CDR1 as MGHRA and CDR2 as YSYEKL. The V and J ends lost 4 bases and 3 bases, in that order; junction bases with no gene match: 6. The CDR3 loop reads CASSPSGGNYNEQFF. CDR3 in DNA: TGCGCCAGCAGCCCTAGCGGAGGGAACTACAATGAGCAGTTCTTC.

This clonotype was seen repeatedly, ten times or more. V usage is TRBV11-2 and J usage is TRBJ1-2; D remains ambiguous. Germline V lookup: CDR1 SGHAT, CDR2 FQNNGV. The CDR3 runs 13 residues. The V gene lost 4 bases and the J gene lost 4 bases, with 10 bases spanning the gap. DNA of the CDR3: TGTGCCAGCAGCTCCCCAACGGTCTATGGCTACACCTTC. This gives the protein CASSSPTVYGYTF. The full variable domain, rest sourced from reference TRBV11-2 and TRBJ1-2, is EAGVAQSPRYKIIEKRQSVAFWCNPISGHATLYWYQQILGQGPKLLIQFQNNGVVDDSQLPKDRFSAERLKGVDSTLKIQPAKLEDSAVYLCASSSPTVYGYTFGSGTRLTVV.

This clonotype was found a few times. V is TRBV9 and J is TRBJ2-2; a possible D gene is TRBD1 (6 bases). The ends were cut back, 0 bases at V and 3 bases at J, with 12 bases in the middle. From germline, CDR1 is SGDLS and CDR2 YYNGEE. The CDR3 has 16 amino acids. This chain's CDR3 is CASSVAVTGYTGELFF. Here the CDR3 DNA reads TGTGCCAGCAGCGTAGCAGTGACAGGATACACCGGGGAGCTGTTTTTT.

This chain links TRBV7-9 with TRBJ2-3, with TRBD2 matching over 8 bases. Germline V gene data show CDR1 as SEHNR and CDR2 as FQNEAQ (reference sequence). The CDR3 has 16 residues. V lost 1 base and J lost 3; bases outside the gene matches: 6. CDR3 sequence: CASSLEGGRSTDTQYF. CDR3 nucleotides: TGTGCCAGCAGCTTAGAAGGCGGGAGGTCGACAGATACGCAGTATTTT.

The V and J genes are TRBV9 and TRBJ2-1, with D unclear. V shed 4 bases and J shed 8 bases, with 10 bases lying between them. Germline V gene sequence: CDR1 SGDLS, CDR2 YYNGEE. The length of the CDR3 is 12 residues. The CDR3 loop is CASSTSGHEQFF. The CDR3 DNA follows: TGTGCCAGCAGCACCAGTGGTCATGAGCAGTTCTTC.

Ten or more counts support this clonotype. The germline gene is not matched at one end of the junction; a read error may be the cause. The chain joins TRBV5-1 to TRBJ2-5, with 7 positions matching TRBD2. CDR3 length: 14 residues. Germline CDR1 is SGHRS and CDR2 is YFSETQ. The DNA for the CDR3 is TGTGCCAGCAGCCTGACGGGAGGACAAGAGACCCAGTACTTC. It is translated as CASSLTGGQETQYF. Based on the CDR3 plus reference TRBV5-1 and TRBJ2-5, the full variable domain is KAGVTQTPRYLIKTRGQQVTLSCSPISGHRSVSWYQQTPGQGLQFLFEYFSETQRNKGNFPGRFSGRQFSNSRSEMNVSTLELGDSALYLCASSLTGGQETQYFGPGTRLLVL.

In this sample, this clonotype turned up once. The rearrangement uses TRBV6-2 or TRBV6-3 and TRBJ2-1, with D possibly matching TRBD2 (5 bases). The V gene lost 5 bases and the J gene lost 0 bases, with 11 bases spanning the gap. The CDR3 contains 15 residues. Germline CDR1 and CDR2: MNHEY and SVGEGT. The CDR3 nucleotides are TGTGCCAGCAGTAATACCGGAGGCTCCTACAATGAGCAGTTCTTC. Encoded protein: CASSNTGGSYNEQFF.

This clonotype was recorded at least ten times. The chain carries TRBV9 and TRBJ2-5; D possibly corresponds to TRBD2 (6 bases). Per the germline V gene, CDR1 is SGDLS and CDR2 is YYNGEE. The CDR3 has 14 amino acids. V lost 2 bases and J 3 bases, leaving 11 bases between the germline ends. Written as DNA, the CDR3 is TGTGCCAGCAGCGTCGGGACTTCCAAAGAGACCCAGTACTTC. Protein: CASSVGTSKETQYF.

The sample holds many counts of this clonotype. The chain carries TRBV6-1 and TRBJ2-6; the match to TRBD2 covers 15 bases. This CDR3 spans 17 amino acids. The V gene's germline CDR1 is MNHNS and CDR2 SASEGT. J gave up 2 bases and V 10 bases, and 6 bases lay outside the gene matches. In nucleotides, the CDR3 is TGTGCCACCTTGGGACTAGCGGGAGGAACTGGGGCCAACGTCCTGACTTTC. Its translation: CATLGLAGGTGANVLTF.

Many counts were recorded for this clonotype. The chain couples TRBV6-1 to TRBJ1-5, with D hard to call. V dropped 4 bases and J dropped 4 bases, with 11 bases sitting between them. The CDR3 has 14 residues. The germline V gene encodes CDR1 MNHNS and CDR2 SASEGT. This CDR3 is CASSGLGFNQPQHF. In nucleotides, the CDR3 is TGTGCCAGCAGTGGATTAGGTTTTAATCAGCCCCAGCATTTT.

About this clonotype: No DNA is shown, since the ends of the CDR3 on it are uncertain; the CDR3 is the one TCRdb lists. The rearrangement uses TRBV10-2 and TRBJ1-1; TRBD1 is taken as the D call from the table, unchecked against the DNA. The CDR3 sequence runs 24 residues, both termini included. Germline V gene data show CDR1 as WSHSY and CDR2 as SAAADI. This chain's CDR3 is CASTNQTSMYLCASSDRVNTEAFF.

V gene TRBV28 combines with J gene TRBJ2-3; possible D gene TRBD2, 5 bases. V lost 4 bases to trimming and J lost 3 bases, with 17 bases between them. This CDR3 has 16 residues. The germline CDR1 and CDR2 sequences are MDHEN and SYDVKM. CDR3 DNA sequence: TGTGCCAGCAGTTCCCCGGGAAACCTTAGGACAGATACGCAGTATTTT. It is translated as CASSSPGNLRTDTQYF.

This clonotype was observed at least ten times. This chain joins TRBV27 and TRBJ1-5, with 7 bases fitting TRBD1. Looked up from germline, CDR1 is MNHEY and CDR2 is SMNVEV (reference sequence). Losses at the gene ends were 5 bases for V and 1 base for J; bases not matched to a gene: 2. CDR3 length: 14 amino acids. The DNA of the CDR3 is TGTGCCAGCAGTCTGACAGGGAGCAATCAGCCCCAGCATTTT. Translation gives CASSLTGSNQPQHF.

This clonotype appeared many times. The chain links TRBV11-2 to TRBJ2-7; 7 nucleotides match TRBD2. This CDR3 has 13 amino acids. V lost 10 bases and J lost 6; bases outside the gene matches: 12. From germline, CDR1 is SGHAT and CDR2 FQNNGV. This CDR3 reads CATRRLARSEQYF. The CDR3 region has the DNA TGTGCCACACGAAGACTAGCAAGGAGCGAGCAGTACTTC. Variable domain in full (rest from reference TRBV11-2 and TRBJ2-7): EAGVAQSPRYKIIEKRQSVAFWCNPISGHATLYWYQQILGQGPKLLIQFQNNGVVDDSQLPKDRFSAERLKGVDSTLKIQPAKLEDSAVYLCATRRLARSEQYFGPGTRLTVT.

Comments on this clonotype: This may stem from a read error, because a much larger clone lies one nucleotide away. The rearrangement links TRBV12-3 or TRBV12-4 to TRBJ1-5; no clear D gene. This CDR3 region has 16 residues. This CDR3 reads CASGFLGFAGNQPQHF. CDR3 in DNA: TGTGCCAGCGGTTTTCTAGGGTTCGCAGGCAATCAGCCCCAGCATTTT.

This clonotype showed up many times. The CDR3 region is CSARGSSGVNTGELFF. The CDR3 region has the DNA TGCAGTGCTAGAGGGTCCAGCGGGGTTAACACCGGGGAGCTGTTTTTT. The genes are TRBV20-1 and TRBJ2-2; 7 bases line up with TRBD2. The CDR3 has 16 residues. CDR1 and CDR2 from the germline V gene are DFQATT and SNEGSKA (reference sequence). V shed 1 base and J 2 bases; nucleotides not matched to a gene: 7.

The chain recombines TRBV5-1 with TRBJ1-4, with 9 bases matching TRBD1. Germline V gene lookup returns CDR1 SGHRS and CDR2 YFSETQ. The CDR3 is 14 residues long. V lost 2 bases, J lost 10 bases, and 6 bases stayed unmatched. CDR3 loop: CASSFGQGRGKLFF. In DNA form, the CDR3 reads TGCGCCAGCAGCTTCGGACAGGGGCGTGGAAAACTGTTTTTT.

About this clonotype itself: The junction and the germline gene differ at one end; a read error may be behind it. This chain uses TRBV20-1 with TRBJ2-1; D remains unclear. Germline-derived CDR1 and CDR2 are DFQATT and SNEGSKA (reference sequence). There are 14 residues in the CDR3. The CDR3 nucleotides read TGCAGTGCTAGTGGCGCCCCCTCCTACAATGAGCAGGTCTTC. It translates to CSASGAPSYNEQVF.

This chain joins TRBV7-3 and TRBJ2-1; either TRBD1 or TRBD2 may supply D (5 bases each). Trimming shortened V by 1 base and J by 2 bases, and 9 bases separated the two germline ends. CDR3 length equals 15 residues. CDR1 is SGHTA, CDR2 FQGTGA, per germline. CDR3 nucleotides: TGTGCCAGCAGCTTAATCGGGGACCCCTACAATGAGCAGTTCTTC. As protein: CASSLIGDPYNEQFF.

This rearrangement joins TRBV20-1 to TRBJ2-4, with 7 bases matching TRBD1. CDR1 is DFQATT and CDR2 is SNEGSKA in the germline V gene (reference sequence). This CDR3 is built from 20 residues. Trimming at V came to 0 bases and at J to 8 bases, leaving 25 bases not matched to a gene. CDR3 in amino acids: CSARETVWGRQGSFVDIQYF. The CDR3 DNA follows: TGCAGTGCTAGAGAAACGGTTTGGGGTCGACAGGGATCTTTTGTGGACATTCAGTACTTC.

This clonotype came up many times. This chain's CDR3 is CATSRDYQPQHF. As DNA, the CDR3 is TGTGCCACCAGCAGAGATTATCAGCCCCAGCATTTT. The chain joins TRBV15 to TRBJ1-5; no definite D call. This CDR3 has 12 amino acids. The V and J ends lost 0 bases and 5 bases respectively, with 2 bases between them. CDR1 is LNHNV and CDR2 is YYDKDF in the germline V gene (reference sequence). Supplemented by reference TRBV15 and TRBJ1-5, the full variable domain reads DAMVIQNPRYQVTQFGKPVTLSCSQTLNHNVMYWYQQKSSQAPKLLFHYYDKDFNNEADTPDNFQSRRPNTSFCFLDIRSPGLGDTAMYLCATSRDYQPQHFGDGTRLSIL.

The sample holds many counts of this clonotype. The chain recombines TRBV6-1 with TRBJ1-3, with a possible D match to TRBD1 (5 bases). V dropped 6 bases and J dropped 4 bases, with 16 bases sitting between them. The CDR3 runs to 15 residues. In germline, CDR1 is MNHNS, CDR2 SASEGT. The CDR3 here is CASRSMGGVGNTIYF. The CDR3 DNA sequence: TGTGCCAGCAGATCCATGGGAGGGGTCGGAAACACCATATATTTT.

The table lists this clonotype with many counts. The rearrangement links TRBV12-3 or TRBV12-4 to TRBJ1-1; D might be TRBD1 (5 bases). This CDR3 region has 13 residues. V was clipped by 5 bases and J by 0 bases, with 7 bases between them. CDR3 in amino acids: CASSGTVNTEAFF. In DNA, the CDR3 is TGTGCCAGCAGTGGGACGGTGAACACTGAAGCTTTCTTT.

Many counts were recorded for this clonotype. The gene calls are TRBV7-2 and TRBJ2-5; no clear D. CDR1 is SGHTA and CDR2 is FQGNSA in the germline V gene. The CDR3 sequence is 13 residues long. Trimming shortened V by 1 base and J by 5 bases, and 8 bases separated the two germline ends. The CDR3 protein is CASSLGVFETQYF. As DNA, the CDR3 is TGTGCCAGCAGCTTAGGTGTCTTCGAGACCCAGTACTTC.

This clonotype was counted ten times or more. The chain combines TRBV27 with TRBJ1-1; no firm D call. Trimming shortened V by 0 bases and J by 12 bases, and 23 bases separated the two germline ends. The V gene's germline CDR1 is MNHEY and CDR2 SMNVEV (reference sequence). This CDR3 has 16 amino acids. This CDR3 reads CASSLSMGSYGMETFF. The CDR3 nucleotides are TGTGCCAGCAGTTTATCTATGGGTTCCTACGGGATGGAGACTTTCTTT.

The chain combines TRBV5-1 with TRBJ2-1; D gene ambiguous. Germline V lookup: CDR1 SGHRS, CDR2 YFSETQ. Trimming took 3 bases from V and 4 from J, leaving 8 bases between them. The CDR3 has 13 residues. The CDR3 DNA is TGCGCCAGCAGCTCGAACGTTTACAATGAGCAGTTCTTC. It codes for CASSSNVYNEQFF.